This note documents a single T cell receptor (beta chain) sequence. The CDR3 contains 14 residues. The germline CDR1 and CDR2 sequences are SEHNR and FQNEAQ (reference sequence). V shed 11 bases, J shed 4 bases, and the junction held 11 bases outside the gene matches. Here immunoSEQ multiplex PCR was the method, and the copy in TCRdb shows in-frame clones only, minus some. The sample shows under 550,000 clones, 90% to 97% of them seen only once. This entry is derived from a study of shared clonotypes between healthy human individuals. The sequence came from a woman aged 25 to 39 in good health. The sample was naive CD4+ T cells sorted from blood. Subset specified: CD45RA+ positively selected. The chain links TRBV7-9 to TRBJ2-5, with TRBD2 matching 9 bases. CDR3 sequence reads: CAGTAGGFPETQYF. CDR3 nucleotides: TGTGCCGGCACAGCGGGAGGTTTCCCAGAGACCCAGTACTTC.